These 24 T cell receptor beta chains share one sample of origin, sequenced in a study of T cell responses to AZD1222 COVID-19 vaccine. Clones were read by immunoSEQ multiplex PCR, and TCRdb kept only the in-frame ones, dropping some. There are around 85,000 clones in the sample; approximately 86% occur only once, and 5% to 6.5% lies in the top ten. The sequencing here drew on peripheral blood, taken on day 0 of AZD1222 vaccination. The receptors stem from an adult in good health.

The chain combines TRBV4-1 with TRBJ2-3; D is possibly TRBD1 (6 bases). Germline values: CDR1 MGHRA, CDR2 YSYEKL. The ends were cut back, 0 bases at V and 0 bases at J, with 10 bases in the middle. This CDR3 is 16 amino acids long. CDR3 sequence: CASSQEQGTSTDTQYF. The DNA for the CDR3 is TGCGCCAGCAGCCAAGAACAGGGCACTAGCACAGATACGCAGTATTTT.

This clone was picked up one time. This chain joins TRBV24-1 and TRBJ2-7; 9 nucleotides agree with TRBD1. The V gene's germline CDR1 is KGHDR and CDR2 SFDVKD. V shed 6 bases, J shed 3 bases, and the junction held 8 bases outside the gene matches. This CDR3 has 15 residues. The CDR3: CATSSTGTGYYEQYF. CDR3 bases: TGTGCCACCAGTAGCACCGGGACAGGGTACTACGAGCAGTACTTC.

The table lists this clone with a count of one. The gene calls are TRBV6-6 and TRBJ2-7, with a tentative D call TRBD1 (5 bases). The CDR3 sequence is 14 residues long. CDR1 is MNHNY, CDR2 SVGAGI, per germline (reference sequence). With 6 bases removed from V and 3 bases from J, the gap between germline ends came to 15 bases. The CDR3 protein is CASRLQELGYEQYF. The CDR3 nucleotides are TGTGCCAGCAGATTACAGGAACTGGGCTACGAGCAGTACTTC.

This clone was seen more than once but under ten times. CDR3 DNA: TGTGCCACCAGCAGAGACAGGGGCCCTGTCGGTGAGCAGTTCTTC. This sequence encodes CATSRDRGPVGEQFF. The chain recombines TRBV15 with TRBJ2-1; tentative D call: TRBD1 (6 bases). Germline CDR1 and CDR2: LNHNV and YYDKDF (reference sequence). V was shortened by 0 bases and J by 9 bases, with 15 bases between the two germline ends. There are 15 residues in the CDR3.

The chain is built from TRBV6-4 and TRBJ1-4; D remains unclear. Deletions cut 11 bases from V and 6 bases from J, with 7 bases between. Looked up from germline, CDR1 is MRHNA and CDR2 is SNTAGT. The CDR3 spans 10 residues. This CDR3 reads CAGIHEKLFF. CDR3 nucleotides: TGTGCCGGCATTCATGAAAAACTGTTTTTT.

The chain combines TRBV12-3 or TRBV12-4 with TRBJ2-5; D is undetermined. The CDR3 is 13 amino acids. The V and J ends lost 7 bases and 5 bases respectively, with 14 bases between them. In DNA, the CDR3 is TGTGCCAGCAAAGCTAGTAACCGTGAGACCCAGTACTTC. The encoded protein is CASKASNRETQYF.

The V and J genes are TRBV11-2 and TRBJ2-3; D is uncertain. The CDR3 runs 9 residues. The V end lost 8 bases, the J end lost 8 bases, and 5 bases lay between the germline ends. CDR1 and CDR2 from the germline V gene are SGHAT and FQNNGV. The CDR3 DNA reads TGTGCCAGCGGTGGTACGCAGTATTTT. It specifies CASGGTQYF.

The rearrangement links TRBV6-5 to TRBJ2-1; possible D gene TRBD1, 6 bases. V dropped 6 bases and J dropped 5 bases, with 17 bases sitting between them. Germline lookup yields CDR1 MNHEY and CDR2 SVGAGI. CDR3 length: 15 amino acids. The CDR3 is CASSPGVTFDNEQFF. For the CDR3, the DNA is TGTGCCAGCAGCCCAGGGGTAACCTTCGACAATGAGCAGTTCTTC.

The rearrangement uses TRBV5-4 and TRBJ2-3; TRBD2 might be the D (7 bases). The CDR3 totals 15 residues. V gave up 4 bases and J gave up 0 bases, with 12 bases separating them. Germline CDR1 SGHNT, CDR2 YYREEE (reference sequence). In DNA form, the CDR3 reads TGTGCCAGCAGCCAGGCGGGGGCGAGCACAGATACGCAGTATTTT. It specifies CASSQAGASTDTQYF.

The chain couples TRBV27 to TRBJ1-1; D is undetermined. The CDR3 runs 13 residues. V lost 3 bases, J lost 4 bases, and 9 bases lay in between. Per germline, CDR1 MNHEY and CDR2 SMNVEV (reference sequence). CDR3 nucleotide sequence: TGTGCCAGCAGTTTTAATTGGGTCACTGAAGCTTTCTTT. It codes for CASSFNWVTEAFF.

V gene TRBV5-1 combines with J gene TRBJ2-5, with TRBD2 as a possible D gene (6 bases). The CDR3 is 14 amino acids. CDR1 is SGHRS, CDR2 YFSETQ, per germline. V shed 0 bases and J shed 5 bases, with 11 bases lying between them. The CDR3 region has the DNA TGCGCCAGCAGCTTGGTCGGGGGTGGGGAGACCCAGTACTTC. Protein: CASSLVGGGETQYF.

The CDR3 spells CAWSVPGTGNTIYF. In DNA, the CDR3 is TGTGCCTGGAGTGTGCCTGGGACTGGAAACACCATATATTTT. The genes are TRBV30 and TRBJ1-3; no clear D. From germline, CDR1 is GTSNPN and CDR2 SVGIG (reference sequence). This CDR3 is 14 amino acids long. Trimming removed 0 bases at V and 2 bases at J, with 8 bases between.

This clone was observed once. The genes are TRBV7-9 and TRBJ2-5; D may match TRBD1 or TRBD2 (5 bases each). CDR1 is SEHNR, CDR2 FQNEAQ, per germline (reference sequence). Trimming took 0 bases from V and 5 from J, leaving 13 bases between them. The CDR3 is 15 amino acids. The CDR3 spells CASSLAQWGTETQYF. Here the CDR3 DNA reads TGTGCCAGCAGCTTAGCCCAGTGGGGGACGGAGACCCAGTACTTC.

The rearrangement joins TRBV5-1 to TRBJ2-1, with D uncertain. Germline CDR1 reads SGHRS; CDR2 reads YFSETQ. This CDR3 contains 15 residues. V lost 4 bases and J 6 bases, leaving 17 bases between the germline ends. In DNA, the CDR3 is TGCGCCAGCAGCCTTACGTGGTTCTTGTCCAATGAGCAGTTCTTC. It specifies CASSLTWFLSNEQFF.

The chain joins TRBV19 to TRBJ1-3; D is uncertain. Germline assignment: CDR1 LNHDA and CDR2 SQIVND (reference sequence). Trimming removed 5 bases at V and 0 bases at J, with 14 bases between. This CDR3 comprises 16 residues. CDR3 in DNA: TGTGCCAGTAGTCCGCGGGGAGGACCCTCTGGAAACACCATATATTTT. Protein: CASSPRGGPSGNTIYF.

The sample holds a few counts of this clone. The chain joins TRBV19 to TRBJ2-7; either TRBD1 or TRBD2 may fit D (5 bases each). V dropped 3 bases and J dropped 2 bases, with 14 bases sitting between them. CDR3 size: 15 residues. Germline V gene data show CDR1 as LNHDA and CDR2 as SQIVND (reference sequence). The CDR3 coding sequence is TGTGCCAGTAGTATTCTCGGGACCGGTACCTACGAGCAGTACTTC. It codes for CASSILGTGTYEQYF.

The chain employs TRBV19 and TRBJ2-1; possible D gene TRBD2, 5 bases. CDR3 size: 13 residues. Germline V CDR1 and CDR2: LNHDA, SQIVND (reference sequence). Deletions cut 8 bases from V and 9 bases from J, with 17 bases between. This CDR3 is CASATGILAEQFF. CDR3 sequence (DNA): TGTGCCAGTGCGACCGGGATATTGGCTGAGCAGTTCTTC.

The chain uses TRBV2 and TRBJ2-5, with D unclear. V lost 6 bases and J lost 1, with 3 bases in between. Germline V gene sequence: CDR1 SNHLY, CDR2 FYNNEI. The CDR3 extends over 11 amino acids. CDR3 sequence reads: CASRLQETQYF. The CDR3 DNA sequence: TGTGCCAGCAGACTCCAAGAGACCCAGTACTTC. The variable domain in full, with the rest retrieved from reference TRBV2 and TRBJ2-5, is EPEVTQTPSHQVTQMGQEVILRCVPISNHLYFYWYRQILGQKVEFLVSFYNNEISEKSEIFDDQFSVERPDGSNFTLKIRSTKLEDSAMYFCASRLQETQYFGPGTRLLVL.

Here the CDR3 reads CASTPTLGDGYTF. The CDR3 region has the DNA TGTGCCAGCACCCCGACCCTTGGAGACGGCTACACCTTC. The chain has TRBV5-6 and TRBJ1-2; D call uncertain. The germline CDR1 and CDR2 sequences are SGHDT and YYEEEE. V gave up 6 bases and J gave up 8 bases, with 17 bases separating them. This CDR3 region has 13 residues.

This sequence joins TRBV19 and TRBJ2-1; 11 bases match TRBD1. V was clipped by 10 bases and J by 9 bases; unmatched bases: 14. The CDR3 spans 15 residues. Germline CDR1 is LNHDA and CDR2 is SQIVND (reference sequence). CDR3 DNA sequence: TGTGCCACTCGGAGTCGGACAGGGGGCGCGGGTGAGCAGTTCTTC. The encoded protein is CATRSRTGGAGEQFF.

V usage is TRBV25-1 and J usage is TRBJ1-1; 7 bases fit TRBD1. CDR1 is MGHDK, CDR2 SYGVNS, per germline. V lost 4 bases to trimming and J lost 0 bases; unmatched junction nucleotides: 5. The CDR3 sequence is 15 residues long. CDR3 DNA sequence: TGTGCCAGCAGTGGGGGACAGACTTTGAACACTGAAGCTTTCTTT. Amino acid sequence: CASSGGQTLNTEAFF.

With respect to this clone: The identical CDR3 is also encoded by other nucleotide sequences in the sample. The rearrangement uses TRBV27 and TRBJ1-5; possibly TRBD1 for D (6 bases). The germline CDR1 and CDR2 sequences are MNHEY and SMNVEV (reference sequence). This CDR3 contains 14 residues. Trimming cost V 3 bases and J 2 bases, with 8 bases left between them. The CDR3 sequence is CASSFRGGNQPQHF. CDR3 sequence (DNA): TGTGCCAGCAGTTTCAGGGGTGGCAATCAGCCCCAGCATTTT.

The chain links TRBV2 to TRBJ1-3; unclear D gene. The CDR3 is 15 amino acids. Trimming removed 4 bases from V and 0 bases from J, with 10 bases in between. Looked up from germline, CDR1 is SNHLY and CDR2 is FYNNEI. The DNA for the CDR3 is TGTGCCAGCAGTGTAACATCCACCTCTGGAAACACCATATATTTT. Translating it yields CASSVTSTSGNTIYF.

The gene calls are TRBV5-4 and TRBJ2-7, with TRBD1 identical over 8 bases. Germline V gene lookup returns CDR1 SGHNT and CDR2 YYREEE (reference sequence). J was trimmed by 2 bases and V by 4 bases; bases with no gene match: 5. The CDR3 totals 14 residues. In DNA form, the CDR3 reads TGTGCCAGCAGCCAGACAGGGGCCACCTACGAGCAGTACTTC. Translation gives CASSQTGATYEQYF.